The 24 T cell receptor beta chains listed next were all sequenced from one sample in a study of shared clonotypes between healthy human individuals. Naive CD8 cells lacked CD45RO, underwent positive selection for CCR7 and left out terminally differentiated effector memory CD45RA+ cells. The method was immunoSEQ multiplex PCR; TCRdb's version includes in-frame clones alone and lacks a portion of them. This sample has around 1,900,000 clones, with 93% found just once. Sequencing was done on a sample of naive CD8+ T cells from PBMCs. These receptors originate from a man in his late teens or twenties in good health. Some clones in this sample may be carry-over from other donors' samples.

The CDR3 region is CASSLGGTGTGELFF. The CDR3 DNA reads as TGTGCCAGCAGCTTAGGGGGAACGGGGACCGGGGAGCTGTTTTTT. The chain uses TRBV7-9 and TRBJ2-2, with D perhaps matching TRBD2 (5 bases). With 1 base removed from V and 5 bases from J, the gap between germline ends came to 11 bases. The CDR3 extends over 15 amino acids. CDR1 SEHNR and CDR2 FQNEAQ come from the germline V gene (reference sequence).

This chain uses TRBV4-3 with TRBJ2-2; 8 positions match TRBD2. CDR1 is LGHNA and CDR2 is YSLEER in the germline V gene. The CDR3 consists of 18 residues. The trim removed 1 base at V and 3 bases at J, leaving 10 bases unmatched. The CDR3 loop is CASSQVESLAGYTGELFF. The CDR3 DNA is TGCGCCAGCAGCCAAGTGGAAAGTTTAGCGGGGTACACCGGGGAGCTGTTTTTT.

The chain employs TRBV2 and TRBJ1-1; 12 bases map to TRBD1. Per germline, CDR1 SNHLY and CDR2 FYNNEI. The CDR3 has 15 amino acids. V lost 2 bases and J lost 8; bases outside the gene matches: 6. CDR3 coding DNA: TGTGCCAGCAGTGAATGGGGGACAGGGGGCACCGAAGCTTTCTTT. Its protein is CASSEWGTGGTEAFF.

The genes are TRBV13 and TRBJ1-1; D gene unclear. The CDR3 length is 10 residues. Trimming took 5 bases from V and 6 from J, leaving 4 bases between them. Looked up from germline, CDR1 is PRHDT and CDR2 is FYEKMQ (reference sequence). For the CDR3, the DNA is TGTGCCAGCAGCCTCGCTGAAGCTTTCTTT. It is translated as CASSLAEAFF.

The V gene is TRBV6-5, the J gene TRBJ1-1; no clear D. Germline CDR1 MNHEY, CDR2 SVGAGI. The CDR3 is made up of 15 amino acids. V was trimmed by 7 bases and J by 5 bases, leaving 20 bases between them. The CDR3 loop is CASITGPGFGTEAFF. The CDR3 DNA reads TGTGCCAGCATAACCGGTCCGGGATTCGGGACTGAAGCTTTCTTT.

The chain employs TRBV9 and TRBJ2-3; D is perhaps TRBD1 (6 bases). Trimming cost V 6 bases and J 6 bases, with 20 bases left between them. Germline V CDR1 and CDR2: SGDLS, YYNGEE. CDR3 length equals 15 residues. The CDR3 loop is CASTPWVGGHDTQYF. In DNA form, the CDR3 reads TGTGCCAGCACCCCGTGGGTTGGGGGCCACGATACGCAGTATTTT.

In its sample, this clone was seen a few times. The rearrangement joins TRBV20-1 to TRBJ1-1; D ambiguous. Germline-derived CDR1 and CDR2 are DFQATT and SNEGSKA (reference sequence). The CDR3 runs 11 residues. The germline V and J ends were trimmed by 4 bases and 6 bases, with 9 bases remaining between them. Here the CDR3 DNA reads TGCAGTGCTACGAAGAGGTCTGAAGCTTTCTTT. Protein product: CSATKRSEAFF.

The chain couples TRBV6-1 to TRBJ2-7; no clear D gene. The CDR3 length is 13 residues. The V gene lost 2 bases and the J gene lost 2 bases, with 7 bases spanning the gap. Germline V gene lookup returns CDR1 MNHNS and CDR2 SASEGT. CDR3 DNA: TGTGCCAGCAGTGAACTCAAACCCTACGAGCAGTACTTC. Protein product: CASSELKPYEQYF.

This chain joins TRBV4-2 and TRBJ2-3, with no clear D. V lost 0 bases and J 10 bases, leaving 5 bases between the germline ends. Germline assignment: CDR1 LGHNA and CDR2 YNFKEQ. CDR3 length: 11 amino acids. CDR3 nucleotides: TGTGCCAGCAGCCAAGATCTGTCGCAGTATTTT. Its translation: CASSQDLSQYF.

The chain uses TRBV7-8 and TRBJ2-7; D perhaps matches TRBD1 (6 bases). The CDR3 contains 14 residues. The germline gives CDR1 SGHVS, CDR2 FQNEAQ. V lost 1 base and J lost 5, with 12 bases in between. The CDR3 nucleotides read TGTGCCAGCAGCTTAGGGACAGAGGGACACGAGCAGTACTTC. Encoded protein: CASSLGTEGHEQYF.

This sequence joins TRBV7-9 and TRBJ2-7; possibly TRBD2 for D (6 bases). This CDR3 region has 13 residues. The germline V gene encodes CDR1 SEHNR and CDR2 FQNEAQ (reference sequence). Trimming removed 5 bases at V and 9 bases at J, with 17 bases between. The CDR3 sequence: CASSPGQPRGQYF. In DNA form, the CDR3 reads TGTGCCAGCAGCCCGGGGCAGCCGCGGGGGCAGTACTTC.

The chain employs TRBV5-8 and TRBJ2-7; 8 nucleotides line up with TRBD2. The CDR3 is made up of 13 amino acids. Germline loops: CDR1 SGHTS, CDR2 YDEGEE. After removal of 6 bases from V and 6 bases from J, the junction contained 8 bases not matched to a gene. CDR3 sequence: CASTLREDGEQYF. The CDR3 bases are TGTGCCAGCACTTTGCGGGAGGACGGCGAGCAGTACTTC.

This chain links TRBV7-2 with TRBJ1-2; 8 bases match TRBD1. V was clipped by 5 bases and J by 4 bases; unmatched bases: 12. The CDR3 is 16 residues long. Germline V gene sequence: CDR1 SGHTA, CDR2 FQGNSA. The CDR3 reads CASSPRPGQVPYGYTF. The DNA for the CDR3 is TGTGCCAGCAGCCCCCGACCGGGACAGGTTCCCTATGGCTACACCTTC.

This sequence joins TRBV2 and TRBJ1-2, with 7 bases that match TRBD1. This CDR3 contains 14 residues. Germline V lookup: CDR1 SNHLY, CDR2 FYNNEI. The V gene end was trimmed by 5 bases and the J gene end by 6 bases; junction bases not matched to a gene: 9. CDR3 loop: CASSIKEGQDGYTF. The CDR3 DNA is TGTGCCAGCAGTATCAAGGAAGGACAGGATGGCTACACCTTC.

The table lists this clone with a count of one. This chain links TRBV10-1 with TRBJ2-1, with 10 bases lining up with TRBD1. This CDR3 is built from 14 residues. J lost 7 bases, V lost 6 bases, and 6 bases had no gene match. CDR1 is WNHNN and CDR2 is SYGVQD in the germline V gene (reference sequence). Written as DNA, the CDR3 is TGCGCCAGCAGGAAGGACAGGGGGGTTAATGAGCAGTTCTTC. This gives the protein CASRKDRGVNEQFF.

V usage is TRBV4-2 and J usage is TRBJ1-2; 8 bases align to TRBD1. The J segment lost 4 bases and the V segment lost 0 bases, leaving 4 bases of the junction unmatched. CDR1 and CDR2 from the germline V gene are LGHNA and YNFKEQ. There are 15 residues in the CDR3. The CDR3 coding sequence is TGTGCCAGCAGCCAAGATCGGGACAGGTCCTATGGCTACACCTTC. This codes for CASSQDRDRSYGYTF.

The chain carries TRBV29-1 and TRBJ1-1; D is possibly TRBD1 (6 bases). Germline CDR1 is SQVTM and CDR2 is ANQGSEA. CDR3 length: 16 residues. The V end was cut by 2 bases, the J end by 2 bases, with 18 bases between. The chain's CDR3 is CSVELGPTGVNTEAFF. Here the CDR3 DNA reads TGCAGCGTTGAACTGGGTCCGACAGGTGTAAACACTGAAGCTTTCTTT.

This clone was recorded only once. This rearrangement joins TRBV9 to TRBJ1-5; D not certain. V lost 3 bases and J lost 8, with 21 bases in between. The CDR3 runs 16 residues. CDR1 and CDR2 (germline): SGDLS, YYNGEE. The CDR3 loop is CASSGGSALEGEPQHF. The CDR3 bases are TGTGCCAGCAGCGGTGGTTCGGCCCTGGAGGGTGAGCCCCAGCATTTT. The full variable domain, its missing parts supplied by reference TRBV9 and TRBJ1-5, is DSGVTQTPKHLITATGQRVTLRCSPRSGDLSVYWYQQSLDQGLQFLIQYYNGEERAKGNILERFSAQQFPDLHSELNLSSLELGDSALYFCASSGGSALEGEPQHFGDGTRLSIL.

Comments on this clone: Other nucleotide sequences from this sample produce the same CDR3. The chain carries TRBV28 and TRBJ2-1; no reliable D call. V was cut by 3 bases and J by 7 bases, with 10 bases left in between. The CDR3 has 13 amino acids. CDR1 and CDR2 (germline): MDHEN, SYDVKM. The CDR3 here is CASSLGRINEQFF. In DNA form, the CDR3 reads TGTGCCAGCAGTTTGGGCCGAATAAATGAGCAGTTCTTC.

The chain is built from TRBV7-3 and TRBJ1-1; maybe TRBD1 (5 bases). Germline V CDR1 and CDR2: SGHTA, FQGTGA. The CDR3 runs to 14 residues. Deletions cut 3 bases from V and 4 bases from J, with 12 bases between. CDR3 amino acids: CASSLAGSSTEAFF. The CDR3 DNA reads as TGTGCCAGCAGCTTGGCAGGGTCTTCCACTGAAGCTTTCTTT.

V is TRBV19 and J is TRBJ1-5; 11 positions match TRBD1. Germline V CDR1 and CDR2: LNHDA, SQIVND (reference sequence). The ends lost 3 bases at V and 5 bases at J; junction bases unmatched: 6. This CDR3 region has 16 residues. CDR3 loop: CASSIPGTGGHQPQHF. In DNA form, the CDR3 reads TGTGCCAGTAGTATCCCCGGGACAGGGGGTCATCAGCCCCAGCATTTT.

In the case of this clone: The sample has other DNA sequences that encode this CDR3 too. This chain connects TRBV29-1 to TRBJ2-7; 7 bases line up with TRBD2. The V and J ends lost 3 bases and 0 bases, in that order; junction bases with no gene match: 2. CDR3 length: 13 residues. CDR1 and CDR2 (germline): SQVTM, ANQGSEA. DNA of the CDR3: TGCAGCGTTGAGGGGGGGGTCTCCTACGAGCAGTACTTC. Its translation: CSVEGGVSYEQYF.

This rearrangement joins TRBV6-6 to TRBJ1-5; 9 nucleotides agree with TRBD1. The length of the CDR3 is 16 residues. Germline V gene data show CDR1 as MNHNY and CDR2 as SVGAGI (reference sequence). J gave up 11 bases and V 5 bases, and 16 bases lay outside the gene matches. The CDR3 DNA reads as TGTGCCAGCAGTCCGGGACAGGGTAGGGGGGTTCCGTCCCAGCATTTT. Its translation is CASSPGQGRGVPSQHF.

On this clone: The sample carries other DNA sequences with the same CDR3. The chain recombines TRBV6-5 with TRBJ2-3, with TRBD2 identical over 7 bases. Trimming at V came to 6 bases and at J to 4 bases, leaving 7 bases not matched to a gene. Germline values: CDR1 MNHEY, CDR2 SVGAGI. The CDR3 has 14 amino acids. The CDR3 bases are TGTGCCAGCAGCCTGGGGGGGGGTCCAGATACGCAGTATTTT. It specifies CASSLGGGPDTQYF.